This T cell receptor (beta chain) is from a study of T-cell memory formation after mild COVID-19. Study information: TCR clusters mostly belonged to single donors.

Regarding the study as a whole: The CD4+ clones that contracted clustered mainly within CM and EM, and the CD8+ clones concentrated in EMRA.

Comments on this clonotype: Antigen: not known.

One entry per CDR3 protein, called by TCRdb with MiXCR from the 5' RACE reads. The table shows around 390,000 distinct CDR3 sequences, with about 15% occurring only once. Germline assignment: CDR1 MNHEY and CDR2 SVGAGI. Trimming took 5 bases from V and 6 from J, leaving 14 bases between them. This CDR3 region has 14 residues. The TCR comes from a man aged 18 to 30 who had mild COVID-19 (a few samples of this study predate the infection). Cell type and time point are not known. Specimen: PBMCs or a T cell subset sorted from them (not recorded which). J is TRBJ1-5 and V is TRBV6-5; TRBD1 is a possible D gene (5 bases). The CDR3 region has the DNA TGTGCCAGCAGTCAGGGTTTACGGACTCAGCCCCAGCATTTT. The encoded protein is CASSQGLRTQPQHF.